This T cell receptor (beta chain) was identified in a study of regulatory T cells in long-lasting Graves disease. Time point noted: newly diagnosed GD, antithyroid drugs for less than 3 months. PBMC-extracted RNA yielded the TCR library. V was shortened by 5 bases and J by 6 bases, with 16 bases between the two germline ends. Germline lookup yields CDR1 SGHAT and CDR2 FQNNGV. The CDR3 runs 14 residues. CDR3-region Arm-PCR and iRepertoire HTBI primers produced the TCR beta libraries. TCRdb re-derived calls from the multiplex PCR reads in MiXCR, one entry per CDR3 protein. The sample consists of 530,000 or so distinct CDR3 sequences, 13% of them appearing once. These same data were also listed under a study on T cells in Graves' hyperthyroidism and ophthalmopathy.

V is TRBV11-2 and J is TRBJ1-2; TRBD1 is a possible D gene (6 bases). The TCR sequence derives from a young man with Graves disease. The input for sequencing was peripheral blood mononuclear cells (PBMCs), taken at new diagnosis, from a patient treated with antithyroid drugs. CDR3 coding DNA: TGTGCCAGCAGCATGGCTACAGGGAAAGATGGCTACACCTTC. Amino acid sequence: CASSMATGKDGYTF.